The clone carrying this T cell receptor (beta chain) has a count of ten or more. The antigen is unknown. This sample is drawn from a study of regulatory T cells in long-lasting Graves disease. For the study at large: The criterion for persistent Graves' disease was over 5 years of antithyroid drugs with positive TSH receptor antibodies.

CDR3 length: 12 amino acids. CDR1 is MNHEY, CDR2 SVGEGT, per germline. V was trimmed by 2 bases and J by 8 bases, leaving 9 bases between them. Study-level points and caveats: When disease was persistent, TRBV28, TRBJ1-2 and TRBJ2-5 were the favored segments. Between persistent patients, about 2,500 public clonotypes were shared, exceeding the 900 to 1,000 shared between new patients.

Time point specified: persistent/refractory GD, antithyroid drugs over 5 years with positive TRAb. Following extraction of RNA from PBMCs, that RNA was used to make the TCR library. iRepertoire HTBI primers and Arm-PCR of CDR3 regions built TCR beta libraries. Under the authors' procedure: Spanning all samples, the identified segments comprised approximately 60 TRBV and fewer than 15 TRBJ. TCRdb recomputed calls from the multiplex PCR reads with MiXCR, one row per CDR3 protein. Here the V and J calls rest on TCRdb's processing, not on the authors' analysis. The sample consists of around 500,000 distinct CDR3 sequences, 20% to 25% of them appearing once.

The V and J genes are TRBV6-2 or TRBV6-3 and TRBJ1-1; D is unclear. Sequences were derived from peripheral blood mononuclear cells (PBMCs), sampled when the disease was refractory, from a patient treated with antithyroid drugs. This TCR derives from a female donor with Graves disease. The CDR3 loop is CASSYHGREAFF. Written as DNA, the CDR3 is TGTGCCAGCAGTTACCACGGGAGGGAAGCTTTCTTT.